This TCR beta chain originates from a study of human T cells and chemical hapten exposure. Germline V CDR1 and CDR2: SGHRS, YFSETQ. The CDR3 is 16 amino acids. V was pared by 0 bases and J by 2 bases, with 1 base of the junction left unmatched. Time point described: patch test 2, 6 weeks after DPC sensitization. Treatment in this sample: therapeutic diphenylcyclopropenone sensitization with weekly scalp DPC. In TCRdb, the RACE reads were re-called with MiXCR into one record per CDR3 protein. Of some 100,000 distinct CDR3 sequences listed, roughly a tenth are singletons. This clonotype appeared many times.

Sequencing used whole blood, obtained in connection with sensitization to the hapten diphenylcyclopropenone (DPC). The clonotype was recovered from a woman in her thirties or forties with alopecia areata. Some clones in this sample may be carry-over from other donors' samples. The gene calls are TRBV5-1 and TRBJ2-5; the match to TRBD2 covers 13 bases. The CDR3 bases are TGCGCCAGCAGCTTGGGGACTAGCGGGGGACAAGAGACCCAGTACTTC. Its translation is CASSLGTSGGQETQYF.